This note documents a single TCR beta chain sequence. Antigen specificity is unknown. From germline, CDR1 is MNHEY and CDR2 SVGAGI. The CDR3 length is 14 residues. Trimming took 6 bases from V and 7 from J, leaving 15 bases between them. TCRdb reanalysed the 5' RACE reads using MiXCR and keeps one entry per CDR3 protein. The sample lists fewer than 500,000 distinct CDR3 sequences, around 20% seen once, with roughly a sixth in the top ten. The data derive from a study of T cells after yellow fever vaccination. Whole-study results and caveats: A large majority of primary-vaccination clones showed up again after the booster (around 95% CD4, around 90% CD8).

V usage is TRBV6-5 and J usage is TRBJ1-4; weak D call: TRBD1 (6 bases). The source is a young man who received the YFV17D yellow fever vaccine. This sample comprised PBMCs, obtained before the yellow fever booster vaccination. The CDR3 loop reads CASRTRTASEKLFF. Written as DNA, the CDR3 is TGTGCCAGCAGGACTAGGACAGCGAGTGAAAAACTGTTTTTT.